The present entry profiles one T cell receptor (beta chain) with its context. Uncontrolled infection, other autoimmune disease, pregnancy or lactation excluded patients. Orbital computed tomography, thyroid ultrasound, serum thyroxine and TRAb, and clinical symptoms together informed the diagnoses. The data were obtained in a study of T cells in Graves' hyperthyroidism and ophthalmopathy. This CDR3 spans 21 amino acids. Trimming took off 5 bases at V and 2 bases at J, with 31 bases between the two ends. Per germline, CDR1 SEHNR and CDR2 FQNEAQ (reference sequence). From RNA transcripts, TCR beta CDR3 regions were amplified. The TCR CDR3 was amplified in a first-round RT-PCR using the HTBI primer set. A single record per CDR3 protein comes from TCRdb applying MiXCR to the multiplex PCR reads. The sample lists about 710,000 distinct CDR3 sequences, roughly 15% occurring once.

The V gene is TRBV7-9, the J gene TRBJ2-1, with D perhaps matching TRBD1 (8 bases). The sequence was obtained from a man between 18 and 29 years old with Graves' hyperthyroidism. Sequences were obtained from blood. Here the CDR3 reads CASSPTGDRDRSGTTYNEQFF. CDR3 DNA sequence: TGTGCCAGCAGCCCCACCGGAGACAGGGACAGGTCAGGGACTACCTACAATGAGCAGTTCTTC.